This record concerns one T cell receptor (beta chain) sequence. The antigen is undetermined. The entry originates in a study of cytomegalovirus exposure and HLA in healthy donors. Study conclusions and caveats: A cluster of highly shared sequence variants was likely a sequencing artifact. Across all donors, roughly uniform sequencing depth was an assumption of the presence/absence analyses. V- and J-gene trimming in TCR beta was tied to a missense DCLRE1C variant by an analysis performed later. Sequences of the TCR beta chain were said to predict the HLA-A and HLA-B alleles of most subjects accurately.

Use of 60 Vbeta and 13 Jbeta primers characterized the PCR. Produced via immunoSEQ multiplex PCR; TCRdb's table is partial and in-frame only. The table has tens of thousands of clones, roughly 60% seen once; the top ten hold approximately 5.8%. Germline CDR1 is MNHNS and CDR2 is SASEGT. The CDR3 is 13 amino acids. V shed 7 bases and J shed 4 bases, with 11 bases lying between them. The TCR was taken from a man aged 25-45 years in good health and CMV-seropositive. What was sequenced was PBMCs. This chain joins TRBV6-1 and TRBJ1-3; D possibly corresponds to TRBD1 (5 bases). The CDR3 region has the DNA TGTGCCAGCACCCCGACAGTGGGAAACACCATATATTTT. Translating it yields CASTPTVGNTIYF.